These 9 T cell receptor beta chains came from one sample sequenced in a study of blood T cell repertoires in COVID-19. Assay used: immunoSEQ multiplex PCR; TCRdb lists only in-frame clones, some missing. The profile shows fewer than 350,000 clones, roughly nine tenths of them singletons. Sequencing was done on a sample of peripheral blood. All receptors derive from a woman aged 60-70 years with COVID-19, enrolled during active disease.

This chain connects TRBV2 to TRBJ1-2, with a weak D call TRBD1 (5 bases). The CDR3 runs to 15 residues. With 6 bases removed from V and 6 bases from J, the gap between germline ends came to 20 bases. Germline loops: CDR1 SNHLY, CDR2 FYNNEI. The CDR3 bases are TGTGCCAGCAGAGCCTCAGGGTATCGGATGAATGGCTACACCTTC. Protein sequence: CASRASGYRMNGYTF.

This chain uses TRBV7-9 with TRBJ2-3; 12 bases agree with TRBD2. CDR1 is SEHNR and CDR2 is FQNEAQ in the germline V gene (reference sequence). The ends lost 3 bases at V and 3 bases at J; junction bases unmatched: 1. The CDR3 sequence is 15 residues long. The CDR3 spells CASSFGLAGTDTQYF. The CDR3 DNA reads as TGTGCCAGCAGCTTCGGACTAGCGGGAACAGATACGCAGTATTTT.

V gene TRBV27 combines with J gene TRBJ1-1; no definite D call. The length of the CDR3 is 14 residues. The V and J ends lost 6 bases and 2 bases respectively, with 13 bases between them. The germline gives CDR1 MNHEY, CDR2 SMNVEV (reference sequence). In DNA form, the CDR3 reads TGTGCCAGCAGCCCAGAAGGGAGAAACACTGAAGCTTTCTTT. It yields the protein CASSPEGRNTEAFF.

The rearrangement joins TRBV2 to TRBJ1-3; TRBD1 agrees at 11 bases. This CDR3 contains 13 residues. The junction had 1 base not matched to a gene; V was cut back by 5 bases and J by 7 bases. In germline, CDR1 is SNHLY, CDR2 FYNNEI. The CDR3: CASSWDRGNTIYF. The CDR3 bases are TGTGCCAGCAGTTGGGACAGGGGGAACACCATATATTTT.

V is TRBV14 and J is TRBJ1-1; D is ambiguous. Trimming took 0 bases from V and 8 from J, leaving 10 bases between them. This CDR3 spans 13 amino acids. Germline values: CDR1 SGHDN, CDR2 FVKESK. CDR3 nucleotide sequence: TGTGCCAGCAGCCAAGAAGGAGACCTAGAAGCTTTCTTT. Encoded protein: CASSQEGDLEAFF.

The V gene is TRBV4-1, the J gene TRBJ1-2; 9 positions match TRBD1. Trimming took 3 bases from V and 1 from J; bases not matched to a gene: 9. Germline lookup yields CDR1 MGHRA and CDR2 YSYEKL. The CDR3 has 17 amino acids. CDR3 loop: CASSQTTGTGINYGYTF. In DNA, the CDR3 is TGCGCCAGCAGCCAGACGACCGGGACAGGGATTAACTATGGCTACACCTTC.

The genes are TRBV20-1 and TRBJ2-5; no clear D. Per germline, CDR1 DFQATT and CDR2 SNEGSKA (reference sequence). This CDR3 region has 11 residues. V was clipped by 0 bases and J by 4 bases, with 3 bases between them. As DNA, the CDR3 is TGCAGTGCTAGAGAACTAGAGACCCAGTACTTC. This sequence encodes CSARELETQYF.

The chain carries TRBV4-2 and TRBJ2-3; 9 nucleotides align to TRBD1. V gave up 3 bases and J gave up 4 bases; unmatched junction bases: 5. Germline V gene sequence: CDR1 LGHNA, CDR2 YNFKEQ. CDR3 size: 15 residues. The CDR3 sequence is CASSQRTGEADTQYF. CDR3 sequence (DNA): TGTGCCAGCAGCCAGCGGACAGGGGAGGCAGATACGCAGTATTTT.

The V and J genes are TRBV2 and TRBJ1-2; 9 positions match TRBD1. The V segment lost 0 bases and the J segment 7 bases; nucleotides outside the gene matches: 9. Germline CDR1 and CDR2: SNHLY and FYNNEI. This CDR3 region has 16 residues. The CDR3 DNA sequence: TGTGCCAGCAGTGAAGCTCAGGGCAGGACAGGGGTTGGCTACACCTTC. Translating it yields CASSEAQGRTGVGYTF.